What follows describes a single TCR beta chain. Its antigen remains unknown. The study drew donors from healthy Caucasian individuals in Russia aged about 6 to 95. These data originate in a study of blood T cells in healthy people across ages. Germline V gene data show CDR1 as MNHEY and CDR2 as SVGAGI. V lost 0 bases and J 6 bases, leaving 11 bases between the germline ends. This CDR3 has 14 amino acids. Next came a second PCR, run for about 6 to 12 cycles, which used a sample-barcoded 5' primer along with a J-beta primer mix. TCRdb fed the 5' RACE reads into MiXCR, producing one record per CDR3 protein. The data show 550,000 to 650,000 distinct CDR3 sequences, roughly a quarter seen once. Regarding the study as a whole: Estimates of total diversity, which came from one million sequenced T cells, were considered to be underestimates. Samples with more naive T cells showed higher observed beta diversity.

These data were likewise used in another study, on T cells of mothers and their children.

The sample taken for sequencing was blood. The J gene is TRBJ1-2, the V gene TRBV6-5, with D tentatively TRBD1 (5 bases). The clonotype was recovered from a boy between 2 and 15 years old in good health. The CDR3 bases are TGTGCCAGCAGTTACTCGGAGGGGATGAATGGCTACACCTTC. This gives the protein CASSYSEGMNGYTF.